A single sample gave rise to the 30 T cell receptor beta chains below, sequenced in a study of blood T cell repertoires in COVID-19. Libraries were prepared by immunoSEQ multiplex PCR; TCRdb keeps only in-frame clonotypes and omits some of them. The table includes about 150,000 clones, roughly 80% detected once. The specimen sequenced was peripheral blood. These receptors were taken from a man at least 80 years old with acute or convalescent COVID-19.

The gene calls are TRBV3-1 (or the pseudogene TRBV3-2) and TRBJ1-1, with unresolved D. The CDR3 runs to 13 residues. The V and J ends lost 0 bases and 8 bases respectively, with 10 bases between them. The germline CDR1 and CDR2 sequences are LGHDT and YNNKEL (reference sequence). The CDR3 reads CASSQDLRREAFF. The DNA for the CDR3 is TGTGCCAGCAGCCAAGATCTGAGGAGAGAAGCTTTCTTT.

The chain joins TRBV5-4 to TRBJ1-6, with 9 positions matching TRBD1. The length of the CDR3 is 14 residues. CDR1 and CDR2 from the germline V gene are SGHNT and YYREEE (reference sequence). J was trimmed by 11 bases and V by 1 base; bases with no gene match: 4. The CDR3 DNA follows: TGTGCCAGCAGCTTGTGGGACAGGGTAGCACCCCTCCACTTT. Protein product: CASSLWDRVAPLHF.

The CDR3 spells CSVAALAGSYEQYF. CDR3 bases: TGCAGCGTTGCCGCACTAGCGGGGTCCTACGAGCAGTACTTC. The chain has TRBV29-1 and TRBJ2-7, with 10 positions matching TRBD2. The CDR3 is 14 residues long. J gave up 1 base and V 4 bases, and 4 bases lay outside the gene matches. Germline V CDR1 and CDR2: SQVTM, ANQGSEA.

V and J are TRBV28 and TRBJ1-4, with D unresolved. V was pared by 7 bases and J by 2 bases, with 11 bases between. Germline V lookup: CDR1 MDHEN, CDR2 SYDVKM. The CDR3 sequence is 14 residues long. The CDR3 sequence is CASTTAGTNEKLFF. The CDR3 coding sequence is TGTGCCAGCACCACGGCGGGGACTAATGAAAAACTGTTTTTT.

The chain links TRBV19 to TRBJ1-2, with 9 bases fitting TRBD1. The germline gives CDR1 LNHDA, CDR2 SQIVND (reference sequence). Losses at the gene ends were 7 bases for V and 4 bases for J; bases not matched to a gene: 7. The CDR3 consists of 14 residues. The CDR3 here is CASTPGQGSYGYTF. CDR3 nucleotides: TGTGCCAGTACCCCGGGACAGGGATCCTATGGCTACACCTTC.

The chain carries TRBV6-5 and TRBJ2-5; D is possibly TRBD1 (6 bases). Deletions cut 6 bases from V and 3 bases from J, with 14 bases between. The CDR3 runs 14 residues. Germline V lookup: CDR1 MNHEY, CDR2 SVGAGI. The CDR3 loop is CASRDRDKKETQYF. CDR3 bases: TGTGCCAGCAGAGACCGGGACAAGAAAGAGACCCAGTACTTC.

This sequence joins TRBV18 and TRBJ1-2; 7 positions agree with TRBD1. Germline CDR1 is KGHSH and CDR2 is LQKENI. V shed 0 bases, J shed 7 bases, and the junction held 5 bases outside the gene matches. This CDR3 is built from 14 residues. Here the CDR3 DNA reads TGTGCCAGCTCACCACCGAGCGACAGGGTTGGCTACACCTTC. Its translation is CASSPPSDRVGYTF.

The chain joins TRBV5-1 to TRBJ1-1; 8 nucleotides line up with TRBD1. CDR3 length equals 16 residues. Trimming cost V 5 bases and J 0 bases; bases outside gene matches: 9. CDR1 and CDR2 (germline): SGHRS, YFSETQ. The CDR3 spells CASRTMTGDLNTEAFF. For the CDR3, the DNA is TGCGCCAGCAGAACCATGACAGGGGACCTGAACACTGAAGCTTTCTTT.

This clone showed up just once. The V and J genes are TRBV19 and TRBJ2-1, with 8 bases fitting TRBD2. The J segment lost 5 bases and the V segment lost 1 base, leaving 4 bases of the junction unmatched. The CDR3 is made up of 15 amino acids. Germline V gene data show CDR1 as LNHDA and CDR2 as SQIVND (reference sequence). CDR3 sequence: CASSIVSGGDNEQFF. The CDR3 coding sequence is TGTGCCAGTAGTATAGTATCGGGGGGGGACAATGAGCAGTTCTTC.

CDR3 amino acids: CASSPMDSGGYTF. The CDR3 DNA is TGTGCCAGCTCACCGATGGACAGTGGTGGCTACACCTTC. The V gene is TRBV18, the J gene TRBJ1-2; D is perhaps TRBD1 (6 bases). Per the germline V gene, CDR1 is KGHSH and CDR2 is LQKENI. The V end was cut by 3 bases, the J end by 7 bases, with 12 bases between. The CDR3 runs to 13 residues.

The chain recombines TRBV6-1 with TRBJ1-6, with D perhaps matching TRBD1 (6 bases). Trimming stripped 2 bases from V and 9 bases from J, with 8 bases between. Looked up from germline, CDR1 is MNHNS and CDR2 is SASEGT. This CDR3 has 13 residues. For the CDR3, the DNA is TGTGCCAGCAGTGAATCCAGGGGTTCACCCCTCCACTTT. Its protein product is CASSESRGSPLHF.

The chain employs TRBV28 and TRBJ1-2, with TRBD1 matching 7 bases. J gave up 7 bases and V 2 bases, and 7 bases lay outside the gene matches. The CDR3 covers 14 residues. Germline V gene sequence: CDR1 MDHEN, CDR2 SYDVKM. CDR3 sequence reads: CASSLNRGAGGYTF. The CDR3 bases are TGTGCCAGCAGTTTAAACAGGGGCGCGGGTGGCTACACCTTC.

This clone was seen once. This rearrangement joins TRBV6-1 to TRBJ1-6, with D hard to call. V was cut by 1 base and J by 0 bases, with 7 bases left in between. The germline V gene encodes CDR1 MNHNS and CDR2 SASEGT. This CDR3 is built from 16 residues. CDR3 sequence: CASSEEASSYNSPLHF. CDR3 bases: TGTGCCAGCAGTGAAGAAGCGAGCTCCTATAATTCACCCCTCCACTTT.

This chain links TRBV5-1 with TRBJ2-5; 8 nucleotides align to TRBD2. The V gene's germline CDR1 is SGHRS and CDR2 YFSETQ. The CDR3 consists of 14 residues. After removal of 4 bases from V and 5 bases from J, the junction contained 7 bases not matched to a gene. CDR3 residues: CASSPRGGRETQYF. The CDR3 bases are TGCGCCAGCAGCCCCCGGGGGGGTCGGGAGACCCAGTACTTC.

CDR3 bases: TGTGCCAGCTCAGGGACTGGTCCCCCGTCAGGTGGCATTCAGTACTTC. Its protein is CASSGTGPPSGGIQYF. The rearrangement links TRBV18 to TRBJ2-4; D may be TRBD2 (6 bases). The CDR3 is made up of 16 amino acids. Trimming stripped 5 bases from V and 9 bases from J, with 23 bases between. Looked up from germline, CDR1 is KGHSH and CDR2 is LQKENI.

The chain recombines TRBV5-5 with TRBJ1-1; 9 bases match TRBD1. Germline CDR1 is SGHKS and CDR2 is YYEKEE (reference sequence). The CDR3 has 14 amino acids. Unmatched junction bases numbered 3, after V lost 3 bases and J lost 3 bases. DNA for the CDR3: TGTGCCAGCAGCTCACAGGGGGCATACACTGAAGCTTTCTTT. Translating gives CASSSQGAYTEAFF.

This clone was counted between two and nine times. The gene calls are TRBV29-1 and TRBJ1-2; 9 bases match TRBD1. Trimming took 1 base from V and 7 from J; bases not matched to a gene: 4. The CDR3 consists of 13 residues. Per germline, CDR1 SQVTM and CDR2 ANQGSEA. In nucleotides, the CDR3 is TGCAGCGTTGAAGCTTGGGACAGGGCTGGCTACACCTTC. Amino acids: CSVEAWDRAGYTF.

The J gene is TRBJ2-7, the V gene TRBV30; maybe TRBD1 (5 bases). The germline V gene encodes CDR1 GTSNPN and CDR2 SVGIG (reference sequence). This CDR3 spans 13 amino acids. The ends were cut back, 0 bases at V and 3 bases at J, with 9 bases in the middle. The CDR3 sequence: CAWSVYRHYEQYF. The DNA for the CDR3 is TGTGCCTGGAGTGTTTACAGGCACTACGAGCAGTACTTC.

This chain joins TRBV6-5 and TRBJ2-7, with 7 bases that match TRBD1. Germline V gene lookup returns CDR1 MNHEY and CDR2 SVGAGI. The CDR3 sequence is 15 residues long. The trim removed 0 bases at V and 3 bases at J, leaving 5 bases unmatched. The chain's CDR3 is CASSYSFGQVYEQYF. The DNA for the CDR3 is TGTGCCAGCAGTTACTCCTTCGGACAGGTCTACGAGCAGTACTTC.

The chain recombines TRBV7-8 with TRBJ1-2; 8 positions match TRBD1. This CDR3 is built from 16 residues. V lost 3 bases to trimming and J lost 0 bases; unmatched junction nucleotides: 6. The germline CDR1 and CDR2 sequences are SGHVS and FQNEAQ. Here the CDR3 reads CASSFTGGMANYGYTF. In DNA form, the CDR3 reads TGTGCCAGCAGCTTTACAGGGGGGATGGCTAACTATGGCTACACCTTC. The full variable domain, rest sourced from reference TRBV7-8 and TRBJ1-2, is GAGVSQSPRYKVAKRGQDVALRCDPISGHVSLFWYQQALGQGPEFLTYFQNEAQLDKSGLPSDRFFAERPEGSVSTLKIQRTQQEDSAVYLCASSFTGGMANYGYTFGSGTRLTVV.

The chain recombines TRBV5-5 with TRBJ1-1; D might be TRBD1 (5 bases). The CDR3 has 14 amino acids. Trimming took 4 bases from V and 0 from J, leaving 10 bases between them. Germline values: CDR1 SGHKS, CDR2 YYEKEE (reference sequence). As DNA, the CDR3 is TGTGCCAGCAGCGTGGGACTGCTGAACACTGAAGCTTTCTTT. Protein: CASSVGLLNTEAFF.

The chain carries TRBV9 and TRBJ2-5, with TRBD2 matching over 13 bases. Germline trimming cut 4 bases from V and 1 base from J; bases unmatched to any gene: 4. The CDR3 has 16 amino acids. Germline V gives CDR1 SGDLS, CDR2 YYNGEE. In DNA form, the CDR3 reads TGTGCCAGCAGCCCACGACTAGCGGGGGGCCAAGAGACCCAGTACTTC. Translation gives CASSPRLAGGQETQYF. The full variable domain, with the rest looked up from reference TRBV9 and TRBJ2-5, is DSGVTQTPKHLITATGQRVTLRCSPRSGDLSVYWYQQSLDQGLQFLIQYYNGEERAKGNILERFSAQQFPDLHSELNLSSLELGDSALYFCASSPRLAGGQETQYFGPGTRLLVL.

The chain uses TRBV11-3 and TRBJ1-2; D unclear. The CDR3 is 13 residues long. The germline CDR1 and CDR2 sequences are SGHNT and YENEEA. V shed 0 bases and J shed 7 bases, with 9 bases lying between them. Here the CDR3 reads CASSLDAEGGYTF. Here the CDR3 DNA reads TGTGCCAGCAGCTTAGATGCGGAGGGTGGCTACACCTTC.

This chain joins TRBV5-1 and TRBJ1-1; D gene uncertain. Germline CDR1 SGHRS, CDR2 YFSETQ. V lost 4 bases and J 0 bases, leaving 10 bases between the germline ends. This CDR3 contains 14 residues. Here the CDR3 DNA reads TGCGCCAGCAGCCGGGATACCGTGAACACTGAAGCTTTCTTT. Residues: CASSRDTVNTEAFF.

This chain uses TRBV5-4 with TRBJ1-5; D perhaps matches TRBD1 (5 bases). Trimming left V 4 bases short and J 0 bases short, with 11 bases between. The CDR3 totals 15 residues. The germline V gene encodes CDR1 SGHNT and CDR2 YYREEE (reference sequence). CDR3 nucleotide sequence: TGTGCCAGCAGCCGGGGGGTGGATAGCAATCAGCCCCAGCATTTT. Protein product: CASSRGVDSNQPQHF.

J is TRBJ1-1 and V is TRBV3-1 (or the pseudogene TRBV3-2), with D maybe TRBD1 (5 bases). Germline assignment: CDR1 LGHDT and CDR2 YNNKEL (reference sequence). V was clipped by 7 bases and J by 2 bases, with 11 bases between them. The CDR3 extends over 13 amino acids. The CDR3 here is CASTRQLNTEAFF. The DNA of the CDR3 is TGTGCCAGCACTCGACAGTTAAACACTGAAGCTTTCTTT.

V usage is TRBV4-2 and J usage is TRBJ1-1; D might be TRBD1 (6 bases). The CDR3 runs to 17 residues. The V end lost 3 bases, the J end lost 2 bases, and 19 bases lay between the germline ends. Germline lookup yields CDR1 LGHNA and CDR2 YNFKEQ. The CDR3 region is CASSHLKSNRANTEAFF. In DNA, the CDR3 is TGTGCCAGCAGCCACCTAAAGAGCAACAGGGCCAACACTGAAGCTTTCTTT.

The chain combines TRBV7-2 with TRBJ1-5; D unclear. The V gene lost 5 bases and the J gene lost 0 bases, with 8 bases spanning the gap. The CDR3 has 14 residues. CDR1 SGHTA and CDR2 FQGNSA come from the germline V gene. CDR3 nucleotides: TGTGCCAGCAGCCCTGTTTATAGCAATCAGCCCCAGCATTTT. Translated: CASSPVYSNQPQHF.

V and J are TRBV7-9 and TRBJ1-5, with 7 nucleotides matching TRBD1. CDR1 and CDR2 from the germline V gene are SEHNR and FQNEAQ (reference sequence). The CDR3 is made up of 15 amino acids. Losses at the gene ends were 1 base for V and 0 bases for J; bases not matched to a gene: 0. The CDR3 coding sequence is TGTGCCAGCAGCTTAGGGGACAGTAGCAATCAGCCCCAGCATTTT. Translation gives CASSLGDSSNQPQHF. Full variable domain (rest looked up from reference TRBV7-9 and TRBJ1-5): DTGVSQNPRHKITKRGQNVTFRCDPISEHNRLYWYRQTLGQGPEFLTYFQNEAQLEKSRLLSDRFSAERPKGSFSTLEIQRTEQGDSAMYLCASSLGDSSNQPQHFGDGTRLSIL.

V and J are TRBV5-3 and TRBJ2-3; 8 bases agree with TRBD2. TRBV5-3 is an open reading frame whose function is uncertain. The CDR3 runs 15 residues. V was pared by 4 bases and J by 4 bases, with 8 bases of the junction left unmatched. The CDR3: CARSHGGAAADTQYF. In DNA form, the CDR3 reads TGTGCCAGAAGCCACGGGGGGGCCGCGGCAGATACGCAGTATTTT.